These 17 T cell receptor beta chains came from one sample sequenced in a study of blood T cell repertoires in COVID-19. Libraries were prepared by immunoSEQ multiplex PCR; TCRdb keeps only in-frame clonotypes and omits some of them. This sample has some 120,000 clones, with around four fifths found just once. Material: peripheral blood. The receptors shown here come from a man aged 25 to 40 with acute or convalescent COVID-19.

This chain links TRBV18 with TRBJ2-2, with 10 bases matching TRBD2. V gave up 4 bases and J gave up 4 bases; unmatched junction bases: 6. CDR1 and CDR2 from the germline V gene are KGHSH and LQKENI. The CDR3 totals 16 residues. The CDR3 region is CASSLRLAGSTGELFF. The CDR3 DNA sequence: TGTGCCAGCTCACTGAGACTAGCGGGCAGCACCGGGGAGCTGTTTTTT.

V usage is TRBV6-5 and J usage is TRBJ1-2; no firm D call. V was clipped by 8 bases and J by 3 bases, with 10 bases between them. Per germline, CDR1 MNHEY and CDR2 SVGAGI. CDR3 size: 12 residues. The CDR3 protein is CASRRSDYGYTF. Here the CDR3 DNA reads TGTGCCAGCCGAAGGAGCGACTATGGCTACACCTTC.

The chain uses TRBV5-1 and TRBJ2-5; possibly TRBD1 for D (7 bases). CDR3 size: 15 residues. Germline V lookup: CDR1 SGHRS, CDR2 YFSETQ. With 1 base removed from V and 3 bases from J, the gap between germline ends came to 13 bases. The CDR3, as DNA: TGCGCCAGCAGCTTGAGTGGCAGGGGGGAAGAGACCCAGTACTTC. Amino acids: CASSLSGRGEETQYF.

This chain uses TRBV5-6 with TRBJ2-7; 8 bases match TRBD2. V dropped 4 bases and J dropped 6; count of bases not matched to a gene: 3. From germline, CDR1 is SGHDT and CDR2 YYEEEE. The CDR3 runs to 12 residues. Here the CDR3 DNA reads TGTGCCAGCAGCCCCGGGGGGGGCGAGCAGTACGTC. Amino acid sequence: CASSPGGGEQYV.

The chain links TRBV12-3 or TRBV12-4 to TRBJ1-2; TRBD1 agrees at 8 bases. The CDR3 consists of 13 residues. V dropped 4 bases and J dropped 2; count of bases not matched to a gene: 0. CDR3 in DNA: TGTGCCAGCAGTTGGACAGGGAACTATGGCTACACCTTC. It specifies CASSWTGNYGYTF.

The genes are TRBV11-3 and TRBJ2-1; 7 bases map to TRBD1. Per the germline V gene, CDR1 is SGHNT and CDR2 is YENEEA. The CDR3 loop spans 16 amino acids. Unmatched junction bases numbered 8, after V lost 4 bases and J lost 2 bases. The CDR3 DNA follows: TGTGCCAGCAGCTCAGTGGGGACAGAACCCTACAATGAGCAGTTCTTC. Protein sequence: CASSSVGTEPYNEQFF.

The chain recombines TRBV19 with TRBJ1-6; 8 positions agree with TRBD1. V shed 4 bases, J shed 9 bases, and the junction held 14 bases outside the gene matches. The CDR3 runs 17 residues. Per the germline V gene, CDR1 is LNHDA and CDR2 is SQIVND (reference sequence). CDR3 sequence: CASSSRQGLGGRSPLHF. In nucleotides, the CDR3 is TGTGCCAGTAGTAGTCGACAGGGGCTGGGGGGGCGTTCACCCCTCCACTTT.

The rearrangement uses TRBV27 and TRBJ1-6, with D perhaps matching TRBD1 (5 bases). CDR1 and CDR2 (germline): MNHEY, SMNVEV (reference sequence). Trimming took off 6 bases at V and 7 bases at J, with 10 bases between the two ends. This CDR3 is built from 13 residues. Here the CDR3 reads CASSSKGNSPLHF. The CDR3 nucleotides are TGTGCCAGCAGCTCAAAGGGGAATTCACCCCTCCACTTT.

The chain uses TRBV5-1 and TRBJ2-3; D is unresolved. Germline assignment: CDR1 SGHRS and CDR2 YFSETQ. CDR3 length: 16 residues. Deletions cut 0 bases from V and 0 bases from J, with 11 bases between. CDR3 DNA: TGCGCCAGCAGCTTGGCCGCGGTAGACAGCACAGATACGCAGTATTTT. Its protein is CASSLAAVDSTDTQYF. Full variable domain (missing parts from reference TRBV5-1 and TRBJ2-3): KAGVTQTPRYLIKTRGQQVTLSCSPISGHRSVSWYQQTPGQGLQFLFEYFSETQRNKGNFPGRFSGRQFSNSRSEMNVSTLELGDSALYLCASSLAAVDSTDTQYFGPGTRLTVL.

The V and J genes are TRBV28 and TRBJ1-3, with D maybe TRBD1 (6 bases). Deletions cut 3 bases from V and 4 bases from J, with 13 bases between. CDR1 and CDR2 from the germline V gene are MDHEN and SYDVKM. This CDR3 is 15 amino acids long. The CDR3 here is CASSLLQGWGNTIYF. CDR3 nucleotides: TGTGCCAGCAGTTTGCTGCAGGGGTGGGGAAACACCATATATTTT.

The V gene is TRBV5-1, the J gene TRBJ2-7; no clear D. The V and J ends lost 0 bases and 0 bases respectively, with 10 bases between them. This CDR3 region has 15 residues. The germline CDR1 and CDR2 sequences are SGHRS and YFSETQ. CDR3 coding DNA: TGCGCCAGCAGCTTGGATCCATTGAGCTCCTACGAGCAGTACTTC. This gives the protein CASSLDPLSSYEQYF.

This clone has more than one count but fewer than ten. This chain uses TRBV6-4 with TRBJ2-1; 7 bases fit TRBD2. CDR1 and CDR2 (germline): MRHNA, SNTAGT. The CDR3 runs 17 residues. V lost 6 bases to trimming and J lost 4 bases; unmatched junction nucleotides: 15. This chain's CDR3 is CASSASVGGGVYNEQFF. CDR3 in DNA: TGTGCCAGCAGCGCCTCAGTTGGGGGAGGGGTTTACAATGAGCAGTTCTTC.

The DNA for the CDR3 is TGTGCCAGCAGCCGGGGGGTAAATGAAAAACTGTTTTTT. Translated: CASSRGVNEKLFF. V and J are TRBV27 and TRBJ1-4; a weak D match, TRBD1 (5 bases). The CDR3 sequence is 13 residues long. Trimming removed 6 bases at V and 5 bases at J, with 10 bases between. CDR1 MNHEY and CDR2 SMNVEV come from the germline V gene (reference sequence).

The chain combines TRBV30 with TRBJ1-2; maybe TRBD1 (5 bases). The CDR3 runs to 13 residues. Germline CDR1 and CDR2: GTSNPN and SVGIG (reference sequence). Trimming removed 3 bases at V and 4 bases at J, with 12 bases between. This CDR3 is CAWSGRGFYGYTF. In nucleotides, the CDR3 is TGTGCCTGGAGCGGGCGGGGGTTCTATGGCTACACCTTC.

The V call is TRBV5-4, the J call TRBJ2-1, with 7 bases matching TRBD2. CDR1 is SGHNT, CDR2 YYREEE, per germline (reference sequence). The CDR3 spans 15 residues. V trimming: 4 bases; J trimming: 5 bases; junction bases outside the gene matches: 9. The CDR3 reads CASSLGRPGHNEQFF. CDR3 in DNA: TGTGCCAGCAGCCTCGGGAGGCCGGGGCACAATGAGCAGTTCTTC. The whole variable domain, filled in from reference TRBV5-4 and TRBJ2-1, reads ETGVTQSPTHLIKTRGQQVTLRCSSQSGHNTVSWYQQALGQGPQFIFQYYREEENGRGNFPPRFSGLQFPNYSSELNVNALELDDSALYLCASSLGRPGHNEQFFGPGTRLTVL.

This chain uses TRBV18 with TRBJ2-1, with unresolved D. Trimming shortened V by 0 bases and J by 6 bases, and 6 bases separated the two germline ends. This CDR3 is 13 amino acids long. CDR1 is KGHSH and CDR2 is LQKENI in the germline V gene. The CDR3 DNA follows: TGTGCCAGCTCACCACCGTTCGTCAATGAGCAGTTCTTC. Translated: CASSPPFVNEQFF.

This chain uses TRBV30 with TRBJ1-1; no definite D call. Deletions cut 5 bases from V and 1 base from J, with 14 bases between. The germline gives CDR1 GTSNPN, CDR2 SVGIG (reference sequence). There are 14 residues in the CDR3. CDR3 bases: TGTGCCTGGTCCCCTGGGCGTAGGAACACTGAAGCTTTCTTT. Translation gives CAWSPGRRNTEAFF. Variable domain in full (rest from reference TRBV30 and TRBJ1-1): SQTIHQWPATLVQPVGSPLSLECTVEGTSNPNLYWYRQAAGRGLQLLFYSVGIGQISSEVPQNLSASRPQDRQFILSSKKLLLSDSGFYLCAWSPGRRNTEAFFGQGTRLTVV.